A single sample gave rise to the 14 T cell receptor beta chains below, sequenced in a study of immune evolution from preneoplasia to lung adenocarcinoma. The assay was immunoSEQ multiplex PCR, and TCRdb's table has in-frame clones only and misses some. Among several thousand clones listed, just under 80% were seen once. Source material: FFPE adjacent normal lung tissue. Source of these receptors: a person between 65 and 80 years old with lung adenocarcinoma.

The chain recombines TRBV29-1 with TRBJ2-3; 7 positions match TRBD2. V shed 0 bases, J shed 1 base, and the junction held 1 base outside the gene matches. The germline gives CDR1 SQVTM, CDR2 ANQGSEA. The CDR3 totals 14 residues. The CDR3 reads CSVEDTSGTDTQYF. The CDR3 DNA follows: TGCAGCGTTGAAGATACTAGCGGCACAGATACGCAGTATTTT.

The rearrangement uses TRBV5-8 and TRBJ1-2, with 7 bases that match TRBD1. In germline, CDR1 is SGHTS, CDR2 YDEGEE. The CDR3 is 15 amino acids. After removal of 4 bases from V and 4 bases from J, the junction contained 10 bases not matched to a gene. This chain's CDR3 is CASSAYPGQIYGYTF. In DNA, the CDR3 is TGTGCCAGCAGCGCGTATCCGGGACAGATCTATGGCTACACCTTC.

This chain uses TRBV2 with TRBJ1-3; unclear D gene. The CDR3 totals 13 residues. Germline CDR1 and CDR2: SNHLY and FYNNEI. V dropped 1 base and J dropped 4 bases, with 5 bases sitting between them. CDR3 sequence (DNA): TGTGCCAGCAGTGAAGGCACAGGAAACACCATATATTTT. Translating it yields CASSEGTGNTIYF.

This chain uses TRBV15 with TRBJ2-1; D unresolved. The CDR3 contains 12 residues. Trimming removed 0 bases at V and 8 bases at J, with 5 bases between. Per the germline V gene, CDR1 is LNHNV and CDR2 is YYDKDF (reference sequence). The CDR3, as DNA: TGTGCCACCAGCAGAGATTACGATGAGCAGTTCTTC. Translation gives CATSRDYDEQFF.

The genes are TRBV28 and TRBJ2-7, with D possibly matching TRBD1 (5 bases). V lost 4 bases to trimming and J lost 0 bases, with 7 bases between them. The CDR3 covers 13 residues. In germline, CDR1 is MDHEN, CDR2 SYDVKM. The CDR3 DNA follows: TGTGCCAGCAGTTCGGACACCTCCTACGAGCAGTACTTC. It codes for CASSSDTSYEQYF.

The rearrangement uses TRBV28 and TRBJ2-5, with D possibly being TRBD1 (7 bases). Germline values: CDR1 MDHEN, CDR2 SYDVKM. V was cut by 7 bases and J by 5 bases, with 14 bases left in between. The CDR3 loop spans 13 amino acids. The CDR3 loop reads CASTEGAVETQYF. CDR3 DNA: TGTGCCAGCACGGAGGGGGCGGTGGAGACCCAGTACTTC.

A word on this clone: Germline and junction disagree at one end, which may indicate a read error. The chain combines TRBV7-7 with TRBJ2-2; TRBD2 matches at 10 bases. Germline lookup yields CDR1 SSHAT and CDR2 FNYEAQ (reference sequence). The CDR3 covers 14 residues. CDR3: CASSLAGGTGELFF. The CDR3 DNA sequence: TGTGCTAGCAGCTTAGCGGGGGGAACCGGGGAGCTGTTTTTT.

J is TRBJ1-6 and V is TRBV19; D perhaps matches TRBD1 (5 bases). CDR3 length equals 14 residues. The germline gives CDR1 LNHDA, CDR2 SQIVND (reference sequence). V lost 7 bases and J lost 9, with 16 bases in between. As DNA, the CDR3 is TGTGCCAGTACACCGCAGGGTGTAGTTTCACCCCTCCACTTT. Amino acid sequence: CASTPQGVVSPLHF.

The count of this clone is one. The V gene is TRBV4-2, the J gene TRBJ2-2; D is uncertain. The CDR3 is made up of 16 amino acids. V lost 2 bases to trimming and J lost 3 bases, with 13 bases between them. In germline, CDR1 is LGHNA, CDR2 YNFKEQ. The CDR3 region has the DNA TGTGCCAGCAGCCAACCTTTAGGCGAAGACACCGGGGAGCTGTTTTTT. Its protein is CASSQPLGEDTGELFF.

V usage is TRBV18 and J usage is TRBJ2-7; a weak D match, TRBD2 (5 bases). The CDR3 runs 13 residues. V gave up 6 bases and J gave up 4 bases, with 13 bases separating them. Germline values: CDR1 KGHSH, CDR2 LQKENI. The CDR3 spells CASSTEGQYEQYF. CDR3 coding DNA: TGTGCCAGCTCCACTGAGGGTCAATACGAGCAGTACTTC.

This chain links TRBV27 with TRBJ2-7; D possibly corresponds to TRBD2 (5 bases). Trimming stripped 3 bases from V and 5 bases from J, with 11 bases between. There are 13 residues in the CDR3. Germline CDR1 and CDR2: MNHEY and SMNVEV (reference sequence). The CDR3 protein is CASSLSSLDEQYF. In nucleotides, the CDR3 is TGTGCCAGCAGTTTGTCTAGCCTAGACGAGCAGTACTTC.

This chain links TRBV11-2 with TRBJ2-5, with 11 bases that match TRBD1. In germline, CDR1 is SGHAT, CDR2 FQNNGV. Trimming took 5 bases from V and 0 from J; bases not matched to a gene: 5. The CDR3 length is 16 residues. CDR3 protein: CASSTPGQGDQETQYF. For the CDR3, the DNA is TGTGCCAGCAGCACGCCGGGACAGGGGGACCAAGAGACCCAGTACTTC.

The chain joins TRBV27 to TRBJ1-5; no reliable D call. Trimming took off 8 bases at V and 5 bases at J, with 13 bases between the two ends. This CDR3 region has 13 residues. Germline V gene sequence: CDR1 MNHEY, CDR2 SMNVEV (reference sequence). This chain's CDR3 is CASSDFGDQPQHF. The CDR3 DNA sequence: TGTGCCAGCTCCGATTTTGGAGATCAGCCCCAGCATTTT.

The chain joins TRBV4-2 to TRBJ2-3, with 15 positions matching TRBD2. Germline loops: CDR1 LGHNA, CDR2 YNFKEQ. The CDR3 runs 16 residues. Unmatched junction bases numbered 0, after V lost 1 base and J lost 4 bases. CDR3 nucleotide sequence: TGTGCCAGCAGCCAAGGGACTAGCGGGGGGGCAGATACGCAGTATTTT. Encoded protein: CASSQGTSGGADTQYF.